This section outlines one T cell receptor (beta chain) sequence together with its context. Sequenced by immunoSEQ multiplex PCR; TCRdb stores in-frame clones only, minus some. The sample includes about 48,000 clones, 65% to 85% of them seen just once. The data belong to a study of blood T cell repertoires in COVID-19. About the research overall: Material from acute and convalescent COVID-19 was sourced from the United States, Italy and Spain. T cells, B-cell-depleted T cells, or PBMCs provided the cDNA or gDNA that served as material.

V lost 2 bases to trimming and J lost 13 bases; unmatched junction nucleotides: 9. Germline V gene data show CDR1 as SGHRS and CDR2 as YFSETQ. The CDR3 runs to 13 residues. The V and J genes are TRBV5-1 and TRBJ2-1; TRBD2 agrees at 7 bases. The source material was peripheral blood. This clonotype was sampled from a man in his 70s with acute or convalescent COVID-19. The CDR3 loop is CASSLLQAGEQFF. The CDR3 nucleotides read TGCGCCAGCAGCTTATTACAGGCGGGGGAACAGTTCTTC.